The 8 T cell receptor beta chains reported below all come from one sample, sequenced in a study of cytomegalovirus exposure and HLA in healthy donors. TCRdb keeps only in-frame clones here, not all; method: immunoSEQ multiplex PCR. The sample yields about 130,000 clones, about 88% seen once. Input material: PBMCs. The receptors were sampled from a woman under 30 in good health and CMV-seronegative.

The V gene is TRBV2, the J gene TRBJ1-3; no clear D. This CDR3 has 14 amino acids. Germline V gives CDR1 SNHLY, CDR2 FYNNEI. Trimming cost V 4 bases and J 0 bases, with 7 bases left between them. The CDR3 reads CASSVVVSGNTIYF. Written as DNA, the CDR3 is TGTGCCAGCAGTGTGGTAGTCTCTGGAAACACCATATATTTT.

This chain uses TRBV4-1 with TRBJ1-1, with D hard to call. CDR1 MGHRA and CDR2 YSYEKL come from the germline V gene. The CDR3 is 14 residues long. V lost 2 bases and J lost 3, with 10 bases in between. Written as DNA, the CDR3 is TGCGCCAGCAGCCAAAAAATCCTCCACACTGAAGCTTTCTTT. Translation: CASSQKILHTEAFF.

The chain combines TRBV10-3 with TRBJ1-2; D call uncertain. Germline values: CDR1 ENHRY, CDR2 SYGVKD. CDR3 length: 11 amino acids. V lost 10 bases and J lost 8, with 14 bases in between. The chain's CDR3 is CANLGGVGYTF. Here the CDR3 DNA reads TGTGCCAACCTAGGAGGCGTGGGCTACACCTTC.

This clone has only one observation. This chain joins TRBV2 and TRBJ2-1; 15 bases are a match to TRBD2. The CDR3 spans 17 residues. Germline assignment: CDR1 SNHLY and CDR2 FYNNEI. V was pared by 2 bases and J by 7 bases, with 6 bases of the junction left unmatched. The CDR3 DNA reads TGTGCCAGCAGTGAATATAAAGGGACTAGCGGGGGGAATGAGCAGTTCTTC. Encoded protein: CASSEYKGTSGGNEQFF.

The chain couples TRBV5-6 to TRBJ2-7, with 7 bases identical to TRBD1. The CDR3 spans 12 residues. Germline trimming cut 7 bases from V and 4 bases from J; bases unmatched to any gene: 5. The germline gives CDR1 SGHDT, CDR2 YYEEEE. The CDR3 loop reads CASQNRGYEQYF. The CDR3 DNA reads as TGTGCCAGCCAGAACAGGGGTTACGAGCAGTACTTC. The full variable domain, with the rest looked up from reference TRBV5-6 and TRBJ2-7, is DAGVTQSPTHLIKTRGQQVTLRCSPKSGHDTVSWYQQALGQGPQFIFQYYEEEERQRGNFPDRFSGHQFPNYSSELNVNALLLGDSALYLCASQNRGYEQYFGPGTRLTVT.

This chain connects TRBV27 to TRBJ1-2, with a weak D call TRBD1 (5 bases). The CDR3 runs 13 residues. The V and J ends lost 3 bases and 4 bases respectively, with 9 bases between them. In germline, CDR1 is MNHEY, CDR2 SMNVEV (reference sequence). CDR3 nucleotide sequence: TGTGCCAGCAGTTTTTCGGGGGGCTATGGCTACACCTTC. It translates to CASSFSGGYGYTF.

The V call is TRBV11-2, the J call TRBJ2-2; TRBD1 matches at 7 bases. Per germline, CDR1 SGHAT and CDR2 FQNNGV. The CDR3 has 13 residues. Trimming took 5 bases from V and 6 from J; bases not matched to a gene: 3. CDR3 in amino acids: CASSPQGAGELFF. In DNA, the CDR3 is TGTGCCAGCAGCCCTCAGGGGGCCGGGGAGCTGTTTTTT.

This clone came up a few times. The rearrangement joins TRBV19 to TRBJ1-6, with no clear D. Looked up from germline, CDR1 is LNHDA and CDR2 is SQIVND (reference sequence). Trimming pared 3 bases from V and 5 bases from J, leaving 5 bases between. This CDR3 contains 13 residues. In DNA form, the CDR3 reads TGTGCCAGTAGTATGAGCCATAATTCACCCCTCCACTTT. As protein: CASSMSHNSPLHF.